Below, one T cell receptor (beta chain) is given with its context. An end of the junction does not agree with germline; a read error may underlie this. The table came from immunoSEQ multiplex PCR; TCRdb's copy has only in-frame clones and leaves some out. The table shows 130,000 or so clones, with around four fifths occurring only once. The sample is drawn from a study of blood T cell repertoires in COVID-19. The CDR3 sequence is 15 residues long. Germline CDR1 and CDR2: SNHLY and FYNNEI. V usage is TRBV2 and J usage is TRBJ2-5; TRBD2 matches at 12 bases. The material sequenced was peripheral blood. This clonotype was obtained from a human donor in a cohort sampled during active COVID-19. CDR3 protein: CASNLASGGAEAQYF. The CDR3 DNA sequence: TGTGCCAGCAATTTGGCTAGCGGGGGGGCAGAGGCCCAGTACTTC.